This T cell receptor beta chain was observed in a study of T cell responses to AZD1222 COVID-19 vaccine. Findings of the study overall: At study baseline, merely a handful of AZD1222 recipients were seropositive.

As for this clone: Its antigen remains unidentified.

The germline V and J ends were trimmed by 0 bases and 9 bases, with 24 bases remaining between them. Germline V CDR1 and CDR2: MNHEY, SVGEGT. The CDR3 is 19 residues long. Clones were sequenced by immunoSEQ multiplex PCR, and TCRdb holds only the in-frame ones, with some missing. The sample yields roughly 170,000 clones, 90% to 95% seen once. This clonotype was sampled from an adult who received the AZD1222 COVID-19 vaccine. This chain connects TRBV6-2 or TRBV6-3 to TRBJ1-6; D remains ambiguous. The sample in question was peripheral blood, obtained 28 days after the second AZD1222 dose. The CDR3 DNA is TGTGCCAGCAGTTACTCGCGAGGAGGGCCGGGTATAGTCCTTTCACCCCTCCACTTT. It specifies CASSYSRGGPGIVLSPLHF.